Sequencing of this TCR beta chain was carried out in a study of shared clonotypes between healthy human individuals. The sample holds a few counts of this clone. The antigen remains undetermined. The CDR3 runs to 16 residues. J was trimmed by 4 bases and V by 2 bases; bases with no gene match: 8. Germline V gene data show CDR1 as SGDLS and CDR2 as YYNGEE. In the source study's methods: Junction-only immunoSEQ data arrived without quality scores, meaning filtering differed. The repertoire was sequenced with immunoSEQ multiplex PCR; TCRdb's copy has only in-frame clones and lacks some. For V, J and clone size, that table is used; D and trimming come from the DNA. This sample yields roughly 1,000,000 clones, of which 75% to 85% are seen a single time; about 0.52% belongs to the top ten. General study points: Among a handful of donors, roughly 5.5% of naive CD4 clonotypes were found in common. Generally, naive subsets (rather than memory subsets) showed larger estimated richness.

The source of this sequence is a man between 18 and 35 years old in good health. Some clones in this sample may be carry-over from other donors' samples. Sequenced: memory CD4+ T cells from PBMCs. The sample's subset: CD45RA-negative fraction. The genes are TRBV9 and TRBJ2-1; 8 nucleotides align to TRBD2. The CDR3 region is CASSVRAGGEYNEQFF. As DNA, the CDR3 is TGTGCCAGCAGCGTCCGGGCGGGAGGTGAATACAATGAGCAGTTCTTC.